These 28 T cell receptor beta chains share one sample of origin, sequenced in a study of beta chain features in type 1 diabetes. Study-level results: Shortening of TCRB CDR3s, moderate but significant, appeared in all four CD4+ subsets of Type 1 diabetes patients.

No antigens are known for them. The study reverse transcribed the entire isolated RNA, so it sequenced expressed TCRB transcripts. The repertoire was sequenced with immunoSEQ multiplex PCR; TCRdb's copy has only in-frame clones and lacks some. This sample yields over 150,000 clones, of which about 8% are seen a single time; roughly 1% belongs to the top ten. Sequencing was carried out using central memory CD4+ T cells from blood. The receptors shown here come from a woman in her forties with type 1 diabetes.

The V gene is TRBV6-6, the J gene TRBJ1-5; 7 bases align to TRBD1. Germline lookup yields CDR1 MNHNY and CDR2 SVGAGI (reference sequence). The V and J ends lost 2 bases and 6 bases, in that order; junction bases with no gene match: 7. This CDR3 comprises 15 residues. CDR3 DNA: TGTGCCAGCAGTTACATGTCCCGGGACAGTCAGCCCCAGCATTTT. Amino acids: CASSYMSRDSQPQHF.

This clone has just a few counts. The chain is built from TRBV9 and TRBJ1-2, with 9 nucleotides matching TRBD1. V lost 1 base, J lost 1 base, and 8 bases stayed unmatched. The germline V gene has CDR1 SGDLS and CDR2 YYNGEE. There are 17 residues in the CDR3. CDR3 amino acids: CASSVRSGTGLNYGYTF. CDR3 bases: TGTGCCAGCAGCGTAAGGTCCGGGACAGGGCTTAACTATGGCTACACCTTC. Complete variable domain (other parts from reference TRBV9 and TRBJ1-2): DSGVTQTPKHLITATGQRVTLRCSPRSGDLSVYWYQQSLDQGLQFLIQYYNGEERAKGNILERFSAQQFPDLHSELNLSSLELGDSALYFCASSVRSGTGLNYGYTFGSGTRLTVV.

This clone came up a few times. The chain joins TRBV5-1 to TRBJ2-5; 11 bases are shared with TRBD1. The CDR3 extends over 16 amino acids. Looked up from germline, CDR1 is SGHRS and CDR2 is YFSETQ. V was clipped by 4 bases and J by 4 bases; unmatched bases: 9. The CDR3 loop reads CASSPAGTGGAETQYF. CDR3 coding DNA: TGCGCCAGCAGCCCCGCCGGGACAGGGGGAGCAGAGACCCAGTACTTC.

As DNA, the CDR3 is TGTGCCAGCAGTTTACCCACCGGGACAGGGTATAGTAAGCCCCAGCATTTT. It encodes CASSLPTGTGYSKPQHF. The chain employs TRBV28 and TRBJ1-5, with 9 bases matching TRBD1. The trim removed 2 bases at V and 8 bases at J, leaving 13 bases unmatched. The CDR3 runs to 17 residues. From germline, CDR1 is MDHEN and CDR2 SYDVKM.

There are a few counts of this clone. The chain joins TRBV2 to TRBJ1-1; D might be TRBD1 (6 bases). Germline V lookup: CDR1 SNHLY, CDR2 FYNNEI. V was shortened by 4 bases and J by 5 bases, with 14 bases between the two germline ends. This CDR3 contains 14 residues. CDR3 coding DNA: TGTGCCAGCAGTGGAGAGCCCAGGGGTACTGAAGCTTTCTTT. Encoded protein: CASSGEPRGTEAFF.

This clone was recorded a few times. The V call is TRBV14, the J call TRBJ1-1; TRBD1 is a possible D gene (5 bases). Germline V gene sequence: CDR1 SGHDN, CDR2 FVKESK. V lost 4 bases and J lost 4, with 16 bases in between. The CDR3 covers 15 residues. CDR3 in DNA: TGTGCCAGCAGCCCAGGGAACGGGTGGCGCACTGAAGCTTTCTTT. It is translated as CASSPGNGWRTEAFF.

The chain joins TRBV4-1 to TRBJ1-4; unclear D gene. In germline, CDR1 is MGHRA, CDR2 YSYEKL. V was pared by 3 bases and J by 10 bases, with 21 bases between. The CDR3 runs 16 residues. The CDR3 DNA is TGCGCCAGCAGCCACGGGGTAGGGCGGTTCGAGGGAAAACTGTTTTTT. Protein sequence: CASSHGVGRFEGKLFF.

This clone turned up a few times. The chain recombines TRBV18 with TRBJ2-5, with D possibly being TRBD1 (5 bases). The ends were cut back, 2 bases at V and 3 bases at J, with 7 bases in the middle. The CDR3 consists of 13 residues. Germline CDR1 reads KGHSH; CDR2 reads LQKENI. CDR3 nucleotides: TGTGCCAGCTCACCAAAACAGGAAGAGACCCAGTACTTC. Protein sequence: CASSPKQEETQYF.

This clone came up a few times. This chain connects TRBV15 to TRBJ1-4, with D possibly being TRBD1 (6 bases). The CDR3 is 14 residues long. V lost 5 bases, J lost 6 bases, and 13 bases lay in between. Germline values: CDR1 LNHNV, CDR2 YYDKDF (reference sequence). The CDR3 bases are TGTGCCACCAGCGCCGACAGGACCGATGAAAAACTGTTTTTT. Its protein is CATSADRTDEKLFF.

In its sample, this clone was seen a few times. V is TRBV4-1 and J is TRBJ2-3; the D gene is possibly TRBD2 (6 bases). With 8 bases removed from V and 1 base from J, the gap between germline ends came to 13 bases. Germline values: CDR1 MGHRA, CDR2 YSYEKL. The CDR3 sequence is 14 residues long. In nucleotides, the CDR3 is TGCGCCAGCCGGAGGGGAGAAGGCACAGATACGCAGTATTTT. Its protein product is CASRRGEGTDTQYF.

CDR3 nucleotides: TGTGCCAGCAGCTTACGGATGGGGGGGCCCCAGCATTTT. It yields the protein CASSLRMGGPQHF. V and J are TRBV7-8 and TRBJ1-5; TRBD1 might be the D (5 bases). Germline V gene data show CDR1 as SGHVS and CDR2 as FQNEAQ. Trimming pared 2 bases from V and 9 bases from J, leaving 11 bases between. The CDR3 has 13 amino acids.

In its sample, this clone was seen a few times. The J gene is TRBJ1-2, the V gene TRBV4-3, with TRBD1 as a possible D gene (5 bases). Trimming cost V 0 bases and J 0 bases, with 11 bases left between them. Per germline, CDR1 LGHNA and CDR2 YSLEER. This CDR3 has 16 residues. The CDR3 DNA sequence: TGCGCCAGCAGCCAAGATAGGGGCCGATCTAACTATGGCTACACCTTC. This sequence encodes CASSQDRGRSNYGYTF.

This clone was counted between two and nine times. At the DNA level, this CDR3 is encoded by other sequences in the same sample as well. The CDR3 spells CAWSGPKRGNTIYF. The DNA for the CDR3 is TGTGCCTGGAGTGGGCCCAAACGAGGAAACACCATATATTTT. The chain uses TRBV30 and TRBJ1-3; D is unclear. V shed 1 base and J shed 4 bases, with 11 bases lying between them. This CDR3 is 14 amino acids long. The germline V gene encodes CDR1 GTSNPN and CDR2 SVGIG (reference sequence).

The sample holds a few counts of this clone. J is TRBJ1-2 and V is TRBV28; maybe TRBD1 (6 bases). Trimming left V 6 bases short and J 0 bases short, with 14 bases between. There are 15 residues in the CDR3. Germline lookup yields CDR1 MDHEN and CDR2 SYDVKM. The CDR3, as DNA: TGTGCCAGCAGCCAGACAGGTTCCACTAACTATGGCTACACCTTC. It yields the protein CASSQTGSTNYGYTF.

This chain joins TRBV19 and TRBJ2-2; the D is unclear. The length of the CDR3 is 13 residues. The V end lost 10 bases, the J end lost 0 bases, and 9 bases lay between the germline ends. CDR1 is LNHDA, CDR2 SQIVND, per germline (reference sequence). CDR3 nucleotides: TGTGCCACCAGCGCCCCGAACACCGGGGAGCTGTTTTTT. Translation: CATSAPNTGELFF.

The V gene is TRBV28, the J gene TRBJ1-1, with a possible D match to TRBD1 (5 bases). The V end lost 6 bases, the J end lost 2 bases, and 22 bases lay between the germline ends. This CDR3 region has 17 residues. Germline loops: CDR1 MDHEN, CDR2 SYDVKM. CDR3 DNA: TGTGCCAGCAGGACACCGGGACTCAATGCCGATAACACTGAAGCTTTCTTT. As protein: CASRTPGLNADNTEAFF.

In this sample, this clone turned up a few times. This rearrangement joins TRBV28 to TRBJ2-2; D gene ambiguous. Looked up from germline, CDR1 is MDHEN and CDR2 is SYDVKM. The V end was cut by 7 bases, the J end by 5 bases, with 11 bases between. The CDR3 totals 13 residues. The CDR3 reads CASITRYTGELFF. CDR3 in DNA: TGTGCCAGCATCACCCGGTATACCGGGGAGCTGTTTTTT.

Only a few counts were recorded for this clone. The chain carries TRBV7-2 and TRBJ2-7; TRBD2 matches at 14 bases. The CDR3 consists of 18 residues. The germline V gene encodes CDR1 SGHTA and CDR2 FQGNSA. V shed 3 bases, J shed 4 bases, and the junction held 11 bases outside the gene matches. CDR3 coding DNA: TGTGCCAGCAGCTTCTCCGGACTAGCGGGGGGTCGGATGTACGAGCAGTACTTC. Translation: CASSFSGLAGGRMYEQYF.

This clone has at least ten counts. V and J are TRBV4-2 and TRBJ1-3; tentative D call: TRBD1 (6 bases). CDR3 length: 18 amino acids. CDR1 is LGHNA, CDR2 YNFKEQ, per germline. V lost 4 bases and J lost 0, with 19 bases in between. CDR3 region: CASSPSRDIFSSGNTIYF. The CDR3 DNA sequence: TGTGCCAGCAGCCCGTCCCGGGACATATTTAGCTCTGGAAACACCATATATTTT.

V and J are TRBV13 and TRBJ1-2, with 10 nucleotides matching TRBD1. CDR1 and CDR2 (germline): PRHDT, FYEKMQ (reference sequence). V dropped 4 bases and J dropped 6; count of bases not matched to a gene: 5. This CDR3 comprises 14 residues. CDR3: CASSYRGQGNGYTF. The CDR3 bases are TGTGCCAGCAGCTACCGGGGACAGGGGAATGGCTACACCTTC.

This rearrangement joins TRBV14 to TRBJ2-7; TRBD2 aligns across 8 bases. CDR1 is SGHDN and CDR2 is FVKESK in the germline V gene. V shed 0 bases, J shed 4 bases, and the junction held 8 bases outside the gene matches. CDR3 length equals 16 residues. The CDR3 nucleotides are TGTGCCAGCAGCCAAGAAGGAGCTAGCGGGTTTTACGAGCAGTACTTC. Translated, it gives CASSQEGASGFYEQYF. The full variable domain, rest sourced from reference TRBV14 and TRBJ2-7, is EAGVTQFPSHSVIEKGQTVTLRCDPISGHDNLYWYRRVMGKEIKFLLHFVKESKQDESGMPNNRFLAERTGGTYSTLKVQPAELEDSGVYFCASSQEGASGFYEQYFGPGTRLTVT.

This clone has more than one count but fewer than ten. This rearrangement joins TRBV6-6 to TRBJ2-3; TRBD1 matches 9 bases. Trimming at V came to 7 bases and at J to 10 bases, leaving 9 bases not matched to a gene. CDR1 and CDR2 from the germline V gene are MNHNY and SVGAGI (reference sequence). The CDR3 is 13 amino acids. For the CDR3, the DNA is TGTGCCAGCACAGACGGGACAGGGTGGGCGCAGTATTTT. This encodes CASTDGTGWAQYF.

The table lists this clone with a few counts. The CDR3 loop reads CASSSLVSRAFF. In DNA form, the CDR3 reads TGTGCCAGCAGTTCCCTCGTGAGCAGGGCTTTCTTT. The chain joins TRBV28 to TRBJ1-1, with no clear D. The germline CDR1 and CDR2 sequences are MDHEN and SYDVKM. The CDR3 is 12 residues long. Trimming left V 4 bases short and J 11 bases short, with 14 bases between.

This clone was picked up a small number of times. This chain connects TRBV7-2 to TRBJ2-7, with a weak D call TRBD2 (5 bases). Trimming removed 5 bases at V and 0 bases at J, with 14 bases between. Per germline, CDR1 SGHTA and CDR2 FQGNSA. The CDR3 has 15 amino acids. The DNA of the CDR3 is TGTGCCAGCAGCCAGGTAGTGGGGAGCTCCTACGAGCAGTACTTC. Translating it yields CASSQVVGSSYEQYF. The whole variable domain, filled in from reference TRBV7-2 and TRBJ2-7, reads GAGVSQSPSNKVTEKGKDVELRCDPISGHTALYWYRQSLGQGLEFLIYFQGNSAPDKSGLPSDRFSAERTGGSVSTLTIQRTQQEDSAVYLCASSQVVGSSYEQYFGPGTRLTVT.

This chain connects TRBV5-1 to TRBJ1-1; D not resolved. The ends were cut back, 4 bases at V and 7 bases at J, with 8 bases in the middle. The CDR3 covers 11 residues. Germline CDR1 reads SGHRS; CDR2 reads YFSETQ. This chain's CDR3 is CASSQEDEAFF. Here the CDR3 DNA reads TGCGCCAGCAGCCAGGAGGATGAAGCTTTCTTT. Filled out from reference TRBV5-1 and TRBJ1-1, the complete variable domain reads KAGVTQTPRYLIKTRGQQVTLSCSPISGHRSVSWYQQTPGQGLQFLFEYFSETQRNKGNFPGRFSGRQFSNSRSEMNVSTLELGDSALYLCASSQEDEAFFGQGTRLTVV.

This clone was detected a few times. The V and J genes are TRBV9 and TRBJ1-3; 10 bases line up with TRBD1. Germline V gene sequence: CDR1 SGDLS, CDR2 YYNGEE. This CDR3 is 17 amino acids long. The V segment lost 0 bases and the J segment 0 bases; nucleotides outside the gene matches: 3. CDR3 DNA: TGTGCCAGCAGCGTAGGACAGGGGGCCTCCTCTGGAAACACCATATATTTT. Amino acids: CASSVGQGASSGNTIYF.

V usage is TRBV2 and J usage is TRBJ1-5; D call uncertain. The CDR3 runs 16 residues. With 4 bases removed from V and 2 bases from J, the gap between germline ends came to 15 bases. CDR1 SNHLY and CDR2 FYNNEI come from the germline V gene. The CDR3 region is CASSVTGRSGNQPQHF. The CDR3 bases are TGTGCCAGCAGTGTAACGGGTCGGAGTGGCAATCAGCCCCAGCATTTT.

The rearrangement links TRBV4-2 to TRBJ2-7, with D perhaps TRBD1 (6 bases). Trimming cost V 0 bases and J 7 bases, with 16 bases left between them. CDR1 is LGHNA, CDR2 YNFKEQ, per germline. CDR3 length: 15 amino acids. DNA of the CDR3: TGTGCCAGCAGCCAAGATCAGGGGCAGGCCTTTGAGCAGTACTTC. Encoded protein: CASSQDQGQAFEQYF.